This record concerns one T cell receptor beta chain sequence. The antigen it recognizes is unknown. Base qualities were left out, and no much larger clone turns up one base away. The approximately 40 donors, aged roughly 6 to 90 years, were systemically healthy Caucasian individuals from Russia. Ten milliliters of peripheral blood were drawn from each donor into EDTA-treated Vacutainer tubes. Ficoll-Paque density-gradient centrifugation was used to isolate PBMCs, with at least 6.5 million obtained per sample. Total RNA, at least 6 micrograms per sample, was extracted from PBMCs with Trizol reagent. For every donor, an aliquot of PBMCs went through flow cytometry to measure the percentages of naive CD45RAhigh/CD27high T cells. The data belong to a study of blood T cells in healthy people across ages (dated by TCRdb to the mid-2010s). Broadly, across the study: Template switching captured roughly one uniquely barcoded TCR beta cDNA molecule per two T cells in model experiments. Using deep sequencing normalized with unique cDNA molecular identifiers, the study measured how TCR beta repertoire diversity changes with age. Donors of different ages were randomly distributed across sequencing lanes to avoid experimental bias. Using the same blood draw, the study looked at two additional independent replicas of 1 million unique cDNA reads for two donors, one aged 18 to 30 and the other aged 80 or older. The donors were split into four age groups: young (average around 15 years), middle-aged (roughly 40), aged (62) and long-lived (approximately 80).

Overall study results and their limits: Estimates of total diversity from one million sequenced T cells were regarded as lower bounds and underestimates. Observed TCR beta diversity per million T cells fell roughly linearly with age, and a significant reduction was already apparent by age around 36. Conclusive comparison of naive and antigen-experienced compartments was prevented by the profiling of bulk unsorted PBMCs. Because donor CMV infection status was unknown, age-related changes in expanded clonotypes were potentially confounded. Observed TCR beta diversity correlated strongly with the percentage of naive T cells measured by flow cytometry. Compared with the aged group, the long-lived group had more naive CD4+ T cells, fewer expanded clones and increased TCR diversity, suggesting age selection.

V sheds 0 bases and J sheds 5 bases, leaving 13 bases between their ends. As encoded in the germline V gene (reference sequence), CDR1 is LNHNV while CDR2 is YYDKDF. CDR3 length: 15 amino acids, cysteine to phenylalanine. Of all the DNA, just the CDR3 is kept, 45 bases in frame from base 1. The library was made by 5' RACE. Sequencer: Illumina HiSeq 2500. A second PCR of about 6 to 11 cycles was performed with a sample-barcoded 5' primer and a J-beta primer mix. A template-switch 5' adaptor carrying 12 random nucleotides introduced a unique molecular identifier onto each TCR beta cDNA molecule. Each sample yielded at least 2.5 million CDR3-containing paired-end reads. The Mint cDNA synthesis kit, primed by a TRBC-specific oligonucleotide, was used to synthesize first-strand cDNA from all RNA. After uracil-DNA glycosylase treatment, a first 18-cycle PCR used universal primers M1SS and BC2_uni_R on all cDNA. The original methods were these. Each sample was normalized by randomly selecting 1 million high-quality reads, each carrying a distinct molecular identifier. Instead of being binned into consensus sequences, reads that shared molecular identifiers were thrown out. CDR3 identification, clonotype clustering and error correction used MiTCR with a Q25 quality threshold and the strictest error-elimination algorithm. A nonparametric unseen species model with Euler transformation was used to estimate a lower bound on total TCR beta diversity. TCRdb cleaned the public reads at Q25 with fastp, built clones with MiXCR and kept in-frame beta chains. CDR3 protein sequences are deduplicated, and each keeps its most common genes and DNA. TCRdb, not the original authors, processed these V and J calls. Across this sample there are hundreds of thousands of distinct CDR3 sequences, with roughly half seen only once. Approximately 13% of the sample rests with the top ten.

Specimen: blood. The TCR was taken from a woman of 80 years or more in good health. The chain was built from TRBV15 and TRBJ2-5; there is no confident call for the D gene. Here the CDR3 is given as CATSRDPGQRETQYF. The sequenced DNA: TGTGCCACCAGCAGAGATCCAGGCCAACGGGAGACCCAGTACTTC. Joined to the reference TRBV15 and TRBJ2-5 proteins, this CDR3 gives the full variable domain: DAMVIQNPRYQVTQFGKPVTLSCSQTLNHNVMYWYQQKSSQAPKLLFHYYDKDFNNEADTPDNFQSRRPNTSFCFLDIRSPGLGDTAMYLCATSRDPGQRETQYFGPGTRLLVL.